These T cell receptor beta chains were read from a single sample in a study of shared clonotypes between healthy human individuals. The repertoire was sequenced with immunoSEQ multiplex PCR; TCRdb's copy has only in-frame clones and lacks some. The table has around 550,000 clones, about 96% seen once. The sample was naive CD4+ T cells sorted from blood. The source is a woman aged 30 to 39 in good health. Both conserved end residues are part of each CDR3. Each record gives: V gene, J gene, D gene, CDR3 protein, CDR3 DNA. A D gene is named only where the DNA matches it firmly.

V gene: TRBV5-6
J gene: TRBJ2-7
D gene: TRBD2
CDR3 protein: CASSSGLAGPYEQYF
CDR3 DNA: TGTGCCAGCAGCTCGGGACTAGCGGGACCCTACGAGCAGTACTTC

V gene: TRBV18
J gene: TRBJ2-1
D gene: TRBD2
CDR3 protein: CASSPLDGGETEWVYNEQFF
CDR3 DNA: TGTGCCAGCTCACCTCTCGACGGGGGGGAGACGGAGTGGGTTTACAATGAGCAGTTCTTC

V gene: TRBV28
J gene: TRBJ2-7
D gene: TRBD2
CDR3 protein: CASSTSGRASYEQYF
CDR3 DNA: TGTGCCAGCAGTACTAGCGGGCGGGCCTCCTACGAGCAGTACTTC

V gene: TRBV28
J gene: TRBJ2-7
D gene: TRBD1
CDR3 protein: CATRPQGARSYYEQYF
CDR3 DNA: TGTGCCACCCGTCCCCAGGGGGCGCGTTCGTACTACGAGCAGTACTTC

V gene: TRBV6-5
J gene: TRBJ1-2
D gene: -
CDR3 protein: CASSYSTGVDYGYTF
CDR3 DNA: TGTGCCAGCAGTTACTCGACGGGGGTGGACTATGGCTACACCTTC

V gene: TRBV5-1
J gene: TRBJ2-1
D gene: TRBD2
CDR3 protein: CASSFLMTSGVYNEQFF
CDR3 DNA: TGCGCCAGCAGCTTTCTCATGACTAGCGGGGTTTACAATGAGCAGTTCTTC

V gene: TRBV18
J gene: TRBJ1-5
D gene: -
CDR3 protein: CASSPDRGEPQHF
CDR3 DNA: TGTGCCAGCTCACCGGACAGAGGTGAGCCCCAGCATTTT

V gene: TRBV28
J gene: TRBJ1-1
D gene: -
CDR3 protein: CASSLDNRVVTEAFF
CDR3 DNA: TGTGCCAGCAGTTTGGATAACAGGGTGGTGACTGAAGCTTTCTTT

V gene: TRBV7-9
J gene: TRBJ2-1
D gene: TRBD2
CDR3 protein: CASSLAWTSGTYNEQFF
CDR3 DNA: TGTGCCAGCAGCTTAGCCTGGACTAGCGGTACCTACAATGAGCAGTTCTTC

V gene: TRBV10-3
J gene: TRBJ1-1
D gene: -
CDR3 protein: CAISDRLNTEAFF
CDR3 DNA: TGTGCCATCAGTGACAGGCTGAACACTGAAGCTTTCTTT

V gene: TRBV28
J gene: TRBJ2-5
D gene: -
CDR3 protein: CASGARGETQYF
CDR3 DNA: TGTGCCAGTGGGGCTAGGGGGGAGACCCAGTACTTC